This T cell receptor beta chain appears in the sequencing data of a study of identical twins. This clonotype was observed a few times. The antigen is not known. From the 5' RACE reads, TCRdb called clonotypes with MiXCR, one entry per CDR3 protein. The sample consists of 450,000 or so distinct CDR3 sequences, less than 25% of them appearing once. The study's findings and limits: Insertions were fewer in abundant cord blood beta clonotypes, whereas memory repertoires showed none of this pattern. Models underestimated TCR alpha sharing (out-of-frame) in monozygotic twins.

CDR3 length: 13 residues. CDR1 MNHEY and CDR2 SVGEGT come from the germline V gene. With 8 bases removed from V and 12 bases from J, the gap between germline ends came to 17 bases. In addition, the sample was reused for a study of T cells expressing NK-cell markers. This second report adds: HCMV seropositivity marked most of the eight sequenced donors; one was seronegative. NKG2C+ dominant clonotypes from 6 or 7 donors made up about 1.0-7.5% of CD8+ T cells.

Sequencing used CD4+ T cells sorted from blood. This rearrangement joins TRBV6-2 or TRBV6-3 to TRBJ1-6, with D uncertain. This receptor was taken from a woman younger than 35 in good health. The CDR3 region is CASATVDRLPLHF. The CDR3 region has the DNA TGTGCCAGCGCGACGGTGGACCGACTACCCCTCCACTTT.